Below are 29 T cell receptor beta chains sequenced from a single sample in a study of blood T cell repertoires in COVID-19. This table comes from immunoSEQ multiplex PCR, and its TCRdb copy is limited to in-frame clones, with some not included. Among around 280,000 clones listed, 90% were seen once. The sequenced material came from PBMCs or T cells enriched from blood (not recorded which). The receptors stem from a woman aged 18-29 years with acute COVID-19.

V is TRBV27 and J is TRBJ2-1; 7 positions agree with TRBD2. Germline V lookup: CDR1 MNHEY, CDR2 SMNVEV (reference sequence). J was trimmed by 0 bases and V by 2 bases; bases with no gene match: 7. The CDR3 has 17 amino acids. The CDR3: CASSLLGRERSYNEQFF. CDR3 DNA: TGTGCCAGCAGTTTACTAGGGAGGGAACGCTCCTACAATGAGCAGTTCTTC.

The chain combines TRBV6-5 with TRBJ2-2, with TRBD2 matching 8 bases. Germline V lookup: CDR1 MNHEY, CDR2 SVGAGI. V was pared by 6 bases and J by 6 bases, with 3 bases of the junction left unmatched. This CDR3 contains 13 residues. The CDR3 loop reads CASRQGLAGELFF. The CDR3 DNA follows: TGTGCCAGCAGGCAGGGACTAGCCGGGGAGCTGTTTTTT.

This chain connects TRBV10-2 to TRBJ2-1, with 10 bases fitting TRBD1. This CDR3 spans 15 amino acids. Per germline, CDR1 WSHSY and CDR2 SAAADI. Germline trimming cut 11 bases from V and 3 bases from J; bases unmatched to any gene: 10. The CDR3 is CAASRGQGYYNEQFF. CDR3 DNA sequence: TGCGCCGCGAGCCGGGGACAGGGGTACTACAATGAGCAGTTCTTC.

The genes are TRBV18 and TRBJ2-7; 12 bases fit TRBD2. V shed 4 bases, J shed 7 bases, and the junction held 5 bases outside the gene matches. The V gene's germline CDR1 is KGHSH and CDR2 LQKENI. CDR3 length equals 14 residues. CDR3 sequence reads: CASSQTSGGSEQYF. The CDR3 bases are TGTGCCAGCTCACAGACTAGCGGGGGCTCTGAGCAGTACTTC.

V gene TRBV3-1 (or the pseudogene TRBV3-2) combines with J gene TRBJ1-6; 7 nucleotides match TRBD1. Unmatched junction bases numbered 7, after V lost 4 bases and J lost 7 bases. The CDR3 consists of 15 residues. CDR1 LGHDT and CDR2 YNNKEL come from the germline V gene (reference sequence). This CDR3 is CASSPLGGGNSPLHF. CDR3 DNA sequence: TGTGCCAGCAGCCCACTCGGAGGGGGCAATTCACCCCTCCACTTT.

This chain links TRBV18 with TRBJ1-4; D not resolved. In germline, CDR1 is KGHSH, CDR2 LQKENI. The CDR3 runs 15 residues. The V end lost 6 bases, the J end lost 3 bases, and 14 bases lay between the germline ends. CDR3 in amino acids: CASSPNSSPNEKLFF. In DNA, the CDR3 is TGTGCCAGCTCCCCAAATTCGAGTCCTAATGAAAAACTGTTTTTT.

The chain carries TRBV6-1 and TRBJ1-1; 7 nucleotides line up with TRBD1. Germline CDR1 and CDR2: MNHNS and SASEGT. The CDR3 contains 15 residues. V dropped 2 bases and J dropped 4; count of bases not matched to a gene: 7. For the CDR3, the DNA is TGTGCCAGCAGTGAACGACAGGGAATACCCACTGAAGCTTTCTTT. As protein: CASSERQGIPTEAFF.

The rearrangement joins TRBV4-1 to TRBJ1-3; TRBD1 matches 10 bases. J was trimmed by 3 bases and V by 1 base; bases with no gene match: 0. The CDR3 consists of 15 residues. The germline V gene encodes CDR1 MGHRA and CDR2 YSYEKL. The CDR3 DNA follows: TGCGCCAGCAGCCAAGGGACAGGGGGTGGAAACACCATATATTTT. Amino acids: CASSQGTGGGNTIYF.

This chain joins TRBV6-2 or TRBV6-3 and TRBJ2-7; D may be TRBD1 (7 bases). The germline CDR1 and CDR2 sequences are MNHEY and SVGEGT. The germline V and J ends were trimmed by 2 bases and 0 bases, with 14 bases remaining between them. The CDR3 length is 16 residues. The CDR3 nucleotides read TGTGCCAGCAGTTACAAGGCGGGACAGCCCTCCTACGAGCAGTACTTC. It specifies CASSYKAGQPSYEQYF.

V is TRBV11-2 and J is TRBJ1-1; 10 bases map to TRBD1. The CDR3 contains 16 residues. The germline CDR1 and CDR2 sequences are SGHAT and FQNNGV. J was trimmed by 7 bases and V by 5 bases; bases with no gene match: 13. The CDR3 loop is CASSAFGRDRGGEAFF. The DNA for the CDR3 is TGTGCCAGCAGCGCCTTTGGCCGGGACAGGGGCGGTGAAGCTTTCTTT.

The chain couples TRBV24-1 to TRBJ2-7; 8 nucleotides agree with TRBD2. J was trimmed by 2 bases and V by 0 bases; bases with no gene match: 8. This CDR3 spans 17 amino acids. Germline V CDR1 and CDR2: KGHDR, SFDVKD. The CDR3 region is CATSDLREGLTTYEQYF. CDR3 bases: TGTGCCACCAGTGATTTGCGGGAGGGCCTCACTACCTACGAGCAGTACTTC.

V gene TRBV12-3 or TRBV12-4 combines with J gene TRBJ2-7, with D possibly being TRBD2 (6 bases). Trimming removed 8 bases from V and 4 bases from J, with 12 bases in between. This CDR3 has 12 residues. CDR3 loop: CASGREGYEQYF. In DNA, the CDR3 is TGTGCCAGCGGGCGGGAAGGGTACGAGCAGTACTTC.

The gene calls are TRBV19 and TRBJ2-7; perhaps TRBD2 as D (6 bases). Trimming removed 6 bases from V and 3 bases from J, with 18 bases in between. This CDR3 has 15 amino acids. Germline CDR1 is LNHDA and CDR2 is SQIVND (reference sequence). The CDR3 region has the DNA TGTGCCAGTAGCCCAAACCGGGACTGGAACTACGAGCAGTACTTC. It codes for CASSPNRDWNYEQYF.

This chain links TRBV5-1 with TRBJ2-2; TRBD1 might be the D (5 bases). The CDR3 contains 16 residues. CDR1 is SGHRS and CDR2 is YFSETQ in the germline V gene. V lost 0 bases and J lost 6, with 15 bases in between. The CDR3 region has the DNA TGCGCCAGCAGCTTGGCCTCGGCAGGGATCTCCGGGGAGCTGTTTTTT. Its translation is CASSLASAGISGELFF.

The chain employs TRBV27 and TRBJ1-4, with 8 nucleotides matching TRBD1. In germline, CDR1 is MNHEY, CDR2 SMNVEV (reference sequence). V lost 4 bases and J lost 5; bases outside the gene matches: 3. This CDR3 contains 14 residues. The CDR3 sequence is CASSWDRKNEKLFF. CDR3 DNA: TGTGCCAGCAGTTGGGACAGGAAAAATGAAAAACTGTTTTTT.

This chain connects TRBV18 to TRBJ2-7; possibly TRBD1 for D (7 bases). Germline CDR1 is KGHSH and CDR2 is LQKENI. The CDR3 totals 14 residues. Trimming shortened V by 3 bases and J by 5 bases, and 14 bases separated the two germline ends. The CDR3 DNA reads as TGTGCCAGCTCACCTAGGAGGGGGCGGAACGAGCAGTACTTC. It yields the protein CASSPRRGRNEQYF. Full variable domain (outside the CDR3, taken from reference TRBV18 and TRBJ2-7): NAGVMQNPRHLVRRRGQEARLRCSPMKGHSHVYWYRQLPEEGLKFMVYLQKENIIDESGMPKERFSAEFPKEGPSILRIQQVVRGDSAAYFCASSPRRGRNEQYFGPGTRLTVT.

The chain carries TRBV4-2 and TRBJ2-7; 8 bases are shared with TRBD1. The junction had 4 bases not matched to a gene; V was cut back by 3 bases and J by 3 bases. The germline V gene has CDR1 LGHNA and CDR2 YNFKEQ. CDR3 size: 14 residues. The CDR3 protein is CASSHGQGSYEQYF. Written as DNA, the CDR3 is TGTGCCAGCAGCCACGGACAGGGAAGCTACGAGCAGTACTTC.

The V gene is TRBV14, the J gene TRBJ1-2; a weak D match, TRBD1 (5 bases). Trimming shortened V by 0 bases and J by 4 bases, and 18 bases separated the two germline ends. Germline CDR1 SGHDN, CDR2 FVKESK. CDR3 length: 17 amino acids. The CDR3 sequence is CASSQEIAPGQVYGYTF. The CDR3 DNA reads as TGTGCCAGCAGCCAAGAAATCGCACCAGGGCAGGTCTATGGCTACACCTTC.

This chain links TRBV19 with TRBJ1-3; the D gene is possibly TRBD1 (5 bases). CDR1 is LNHDA, CDR2 SQIVND, per germline (reference sequence). The CDR3 runs to 15 residues. V was clipped by 5 bases and J by 0 bases, with 11 bases between them. CDR3: CASSLGLFSGNTIYF. The CDR3 DNA reads as TGTGCCAGTAGTTTGGGACTGTTCTCTGGAAACACCATATATTTT.

This clone was observed a few times. This chain joins TRBV5-4 and TRBJ1-1, with D unclear. V was clipped by 3 bases and J by 0 bases, with 15 bases between them. Germline-derived CDR1 and CDR2 are SGHNT and YYREEE (reference sequence). The CDR3 spans 16 residues. CDR3 loop: CASSYHRLTVNTEAFF. The CDR3, as DNA: TGTGCCAGCAGCTACCACAGATTGACGGTGAACACTGAAGCTTTCTTT.

The chain uses TRBV27 and TRBJ1-1, with 12 bases identical to TRBD1. The ends lost 5 bases at V and 4 bases at J; junction bases unmatched: 11. The germline gives CDR1 MNHEY, CDR2 SMNVEV (reference sequence). The CDR3 loop spans 17 amino acids. The CDR3 here is CASSILPGQGAITEAFF. CDR3 sequence (DNA): TGTGCCAGCAGTATTCTACCGGGACAGGGGGCGATCACTGAAGCTTTCTTT.

The sample holds a few counts of this clone. The chain recombines TRBV2 with TRBJ2-7; D is possibly TRBD1 (6 bases). CDR3 length: 14 residues. The germline V gene encodes CDR1 SNHLY and CDR2 FYNNEI. The germline V and J ends were trimmed by 6 bases and 5 bases, with 17 bases remaining between them. CDR3 in amino acids: CASRTNRVINEQYF. The CDR3 DNA sequence: TGTGCCAGCAGGACCAACAGGGTTATCAACGAGCAGTACTTC.

This chain connects TRBV21-1 to TRBJ2-5; the table's D call, TRBD2, has no DNA check behind it. TRBV21-1 corresponds to a pseudogene. The length of the CDR3 is 15 residues. The CDR3 DNA reads TGTGCCAGCACGCCGTTTGGGGGGGCGAGAGAGACCCAGTACTTC. Its translation: CASTPFGGARETQYF.

V and J are TRBV6-5 and TRBJ1-1; TRBD1 matches 7 bases. Germline V gene lookup returns CDR1 MNHEY and CDR2 SVGAGI. With V trimmed by 6 bases and J by 9 bases, 16 bases remained unmatched. CDR3 length: 15 residues. This chain's CDR3 is CASRPVPGQQNQAFF. Written as DNA, the CDR3 is TGTGCCAGCAGACCCGTACCGGGACAGCAAAATCAAGCTTTCTTT.

The CDR3, as DNA: TGCGCCAGCAGCCCCCGGGAGGCGCTGAACCTTCCCGGGGAGCTGTTTTTT. This codes for CASSPREALNLPGELFF. The chain uses TRBV4-1 and TRBJ2-2, with 7 positions matching TRBD2. With V trimmed by 4 bases and J by 6 bases, 14 bases remained unmatched. Germline lookup yields CDR1 MGHRA and CDR2 YSYEKL. CDR3 length equals 17 residues.

The CDR3 DNA is TGTGCCAGCAGCGTAGGCGGTAACCCCTCGAGCTCCTACAATGAGCAGTTCTTC. As protein: CASSVGGNPSSSYNEQFF. The chain carries TRBV9 and TRBJ2-1; D unclear. The CDR3 covers 18 residues. Germline V gene sequence: CDR1 SGDLS, CDR2 YYNGEE. Trimming stripped 0 bases from V and 0 bases from J, with 16 bases between.

CDR3 region: CASRGQQINYGYTF. The CDR3 DNA sequence: TGTGCCAGCAGAGGACAGCAAATAAACTATGGCTACACCTTC. The J gene is TRBJ1-2, the V gene TRBV6-5; the D gene is possibly TRBD1 (6 bases). V was trimmed by 6 bases and J by 2 bases, leaving 13 bases between them. The CDR3 runs to 14 residues. Germline CDR1 reads MNHEY; CDR2 reads SVGAGI.

The gene calls are TRBV7-2 and TRBJ2-5; D remains ambiguous. Germline V lookup: CDR1 SGHTA, CDR2 FQGNSA. The CDR3 sequence is 13 residues long. V lost 1 base, J lost 3 bases, and 6 bases lay in between. The CDR3 nucleotides read TGTGCCAGCAGCTTAGGCAGGAAAGAGACCCAGTACTTC. Protein product: CASSLGRKETQYF.

This chain joins TRBV6-5 and TRBJ2-7, with a tentative D call TRBD1 (6 bases). CDR1 MNHEY and CDR2 SVGAGI come from the germline V gene. The CDR3 is 14 residues long. Between the trimmed V and J ends, which lost 3 bases and 3 bases, there was a span of 12 bases. The CDR3 here is CASSYQSGVYEQYF. CDR3 coding DNA: TGTGCCAGCAGTTATCAGTCAGGGGTCTACGAGCAGTACTTC.